This TCR beta chain came from a study of blood T cell repertoires in COVID-19. CDR1 and CDR2 (germline): SGHRS, YFSETQ. The CDR3 is 14 amino acids. Trimming took off 2 bases at V and 5 bases at J, with 13 bases between the two ends. The method was immunoSEQ multiplex PCR; TCRdb's version includes in-frame clones alone and lacks a portion of them. The profile shows around 130,000 clones, about four fifths of them singletons. The sequence was obtained from a woman aged 25 to 39 who had recovered from COVID-19. Sequenced input: peripheral blood. The V call is TRBV5-1, the J call TRBJ1-2; D call uncertain. The CDR3 region has the DNA TGCGCCAGCAGCTTCGCGGGAGACGGATATGGCTACACCTTC. It is translated as CASSFAGDGYGYTF.